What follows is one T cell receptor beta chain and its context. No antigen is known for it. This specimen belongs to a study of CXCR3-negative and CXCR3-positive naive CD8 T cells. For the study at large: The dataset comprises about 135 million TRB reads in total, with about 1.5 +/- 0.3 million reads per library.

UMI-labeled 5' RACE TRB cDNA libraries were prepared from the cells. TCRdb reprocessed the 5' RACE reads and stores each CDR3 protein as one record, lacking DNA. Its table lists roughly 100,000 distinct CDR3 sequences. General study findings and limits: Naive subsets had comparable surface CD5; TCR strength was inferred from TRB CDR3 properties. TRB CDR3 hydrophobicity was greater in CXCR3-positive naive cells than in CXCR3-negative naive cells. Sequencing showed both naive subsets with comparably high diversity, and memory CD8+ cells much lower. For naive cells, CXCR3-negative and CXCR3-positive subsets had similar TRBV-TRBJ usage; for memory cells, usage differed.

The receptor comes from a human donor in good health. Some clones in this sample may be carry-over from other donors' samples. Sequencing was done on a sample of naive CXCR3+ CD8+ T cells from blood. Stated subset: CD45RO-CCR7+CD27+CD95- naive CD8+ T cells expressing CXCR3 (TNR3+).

This chain's CDR3 is CASSRRTDTQYF. The rearrangement uses TRBV13 and TRBJ2-3. This CDR3 is 12 amino acids long. CDR1 is PRHDT, CDR2 FYEKMQ, per germline (reference sequence).